This entry lists 31 T cell receptor beta chains sequenced from one sample in a study of cytomegalovirus exposure and HLA in healthy donors. PCR employed 60 Vbeta and 13 Jbeta primers. Profiling relied on immunoSEQ multiplex PCR, and the TCRdb table lists in-frame clones only, not all of them. The sample contains about 120,000 clones, around 79% of which appear only once. The sample consisted of PBMCs. The receptors stem from a woman younger than 45 in good health and CMV-seropositive.

The chain links TRBV19 to TRBJ2-2; tentative D call: TRBD2 (6 bases). The V gene's germline CDR1 is LNHDA and CDR2 SQIVND (reference sequence). CDR3 size: 13 residues. V was shortened by 3 bases and J by 6 bases, with 8 bases between the two germline ends. CDR3 region: CASSMGGPGELFF. In DNA form, the CDR3 reads TGTGCCAGTAGTATGGGAGGCCCCGGGGAGCTGTTTTTT.

This clone was detected only once. The CDR3 spells CAISDVRLTNTGELFF. The CDR3 DNA follows: TGTGCCATCAGTGACGTTCGACTCACGAACACCGGGGAGCTGTTTTTT. The chain recombines TRBV10-3 with TRBJ2-2; D is unclear. This CDR3 spans 16 amino acids. Trimming left V 3 bases short and J 0 bases short, with 11 bases between. The germline V gene has CDR1 ENHRY and CDR2 SYGVKD.

This clone was seen a few times. V gene TRBV4-1 combines with J gene TRBJ1-1; TRBD1 agrees at 8 bases. The CDR3 loop spans 15 amino acids. V was clipped by 4 bases and J by 4 bases; unmatched bases: 8. CDR1 and CDR2 (germline): MGHRA, YSYEKL. In nucleotides, the CDR3 is TGCGCCAGCAGCCGTTCGGGACAGGCGGGCACTGAAGCTTTCTTT. Protein product: CASSRSGQAGTEAFF.

The chain uses TRBV11-1 and TRBJ2-5, with 12 bases aligning to TRBD2. V shed 6 bases, J shed 2 bases, and the junction held 4 bases outside the gene matches. The CDR3 extends over 15 amino acids. The V gene's germline CDR1 is SGHAT and CDR2 FQDESV (reference sequence). The CDR3 nucleotides read TGTGCCAGCAGATCTAGCGGGGGGGGTCAAGAGACCCAGTACTTC. Translation: CASRSSGGGQETQYF. Combining the CDR3 with reference TRBV11-1 and TRBJ2-5 gives the whole variable domain EAEVAQSPRYKITEKSQAVAFWCDPISGHATLYWYRQILGQGPELLVQFQDESVVDDSQLPKDRFSAERLKGVDSTLKIQPAELGDSAMYLCASRSSGGGQETQYFGPGTRLLVL.

V gene TRBV21-1 combines with J gene TRBJ1-2. TRBV21-1 has pseudogene status. The CDR3 is made up of 16 amino acids. The CDR3 region has the DNA TGTGCCAGCAGCAAAATCCTGAGAGGGAATCTCGATGGCTACACCTTC. Its translation: CASSKILRGNLDGYTF.

This clone was recorded a few times. The rearrangement links TRBV4-2 to TRBJ2-4, with D possibly TRBD2 on 6 matching bases. The V end was cut by 0 bases, the J end by 6 bases, with 15 bases between. The length of the CDR3 is 16 residues. Germline V lookup: CDR1 LGHNA, CDR2 YNFKEQ. The CDR3 reads CASSQEAGRTLNIQYF. CDR3 sequence (DNA): TGTGCCAGCAGCCAAGAAGCGGGCAGGACCCTAAACATTCAGTACTTC.

V gene TRBV10-3 combines with J gene TRBJ1-2; D is unclear. Germline V CDR1 and CDR2: ENHRY, SYGVKD. V was shortened by 4 bases and J by 0 bases, with 12 bases between the two germline ends. This CDR3 comprises 15 residues. In DNA form, the CDR3 reads TGTGCCATCAGTGTTGGGTACGAGGCTAACTATGGCTACACCTTC. Translating gives CAISVGYEANYGYTF.

Only one count was recorded for this clone. The chain links TRBV11-2 to TRBJ2-2, with D tentatively TRBD2 (6 bases). Germline-derived CDR1 and CDR2 are SGHAT and FQNNGV. This CDR3 has 16 residues. V was pared by 6 bases and J by 6 bases, with 20 bases between. The CDR3 loop reads CASSLVRRVGSGELFF. CDR3 DNA sequence: TGTGCCAGCAGTCTAGTGAGGAGGGTAGGGTCCGGGGAGCTGTTTTTT.

The rearrangement links TRBV7-6 to TRBJ1-4; the D gene is possibly TRBD1 (6 bases). V lost 1 base, J lost 8 bases, and 14 bases lay in between. This CDR3 contains 15 residues. The germline CDR1 and CDR2 sequences are SGHVS and FNYEAQ. As DNA, the CDR3 is TGTGCCAGCAGCTTAGGTCACGTCAGGGGCGAAAAACTGTTTTTT. It yields the protein CASSLGHVRGEKLFF.

CDR3 sequence reads: CSVGQLVDTQYF. CDR3 bases: TGCAGCGTTGGACAACTCGTGGATACGCAGTATTTT. This chain links TRBV29-1 with TRBJ2-3; D is ambiguous. CDR1 SQVTM and CDR2 ANQGSEA come from the germline V gene. The CDR3 runs 12 residues. The germline V and J ends were trimmed by 4 bases and 6 bases, with 11 bases remaining between them.

This rearrangement joins TRBV6-4 to TRBJ2-2; TRBD2 aligns across 10 bases. Germline V lookup: CDR1 MRHNA, CDR2 SNTAGT. This CDR3 is 14 amino acids long. Trimming cost V 6 bases and J 5 bases; bases outside gene matches: 3. The CDR3 sequence: CASRWTSGTGELFF. The CDR3 DNA reads as TGTGCCAGCAGATGGACTAGCGGTACCGGGGAGCTGTTTTTT.

A word on this clone: At one of its ends the junction is not consistent with the germline gene, which may arise from a read error. V gene TRBV7-9 combines with J gene TRBJ2-7; weak D call: TRBD1 (6 bases). The germline V gene encodes CDR1 SEHNR and CDR2 FQNEAQ (reference sequence). This CDR3 is 16 amino acids long. CDR3 DNA: TGTTCCAGCAGCTTATCCCTGGGGGCGAGCTCCTACGAGCAGTACTTC. Translation: CSSSLSLGASSYEQYF.

The chain employs TRBV2 and TRBJ1-1; 7 nucleotides match TRBD1. Germline V gene data show CDR1 as SNHLY and CDR2 as FYNNEI. The CDR3 contains 14 residues. The junction had 9 bases not matched to a gene; V was cut back by 5 bases and J by 6 bases. The CDR3 DNA is TGTGCCAGCAGTATAGCCGGGACAGCGGCTGAAGCTTTCTTT. Its protein is CASSIAGTAAEAFF.

The CDR3 here is CASSIVSGGADTGELFF. The CDR3 DNA is TGTGCCAGTAGTATAGTGAGCGGGGGGGCCGACACCGGGGAGCTGTTTTTT. The V call is TRBV19, the J call TRBJ2-2; 10 nucleotides line up with TRBD2. CDR3 length equals 17 residues. Germline-derived CDR1 and CDR2 are LNHDA and SQIVND (reference sequence). The V and J ends lost 1 base and 3 bases, in that order; junction bases with no gene match: 5.

The chain uses TRBV5-6 and TRBJ2-7; tentatively, D is TRBD1 (6 bases). Germline CDR1 and CDR2: SGHDT and YYEEEE. The CDR3 totals 15 residues. The V gene lost 4 bases and the J gene lost 2 bases, with 16 bases spanning the gap. The CDR3 DNA is TGTGCCAGCAGCGAGCGGCCGGGACAAACCTACGAGCAGTACTTC. This codes for CASSERPGQTYEQYF.

This chain connects TRBV29-1 to TRBJ1-2; D is possibly TRBD1 (6 bases). CDR1 is SQVTM, CDR2 ANQGSEA, per germline. The CDR3 is made up of 13 amino acids. V was shortened by 7 bases and J by 4 bases, with 16 bases between the two germline ends. The CDR3, as DNA: TGCAGCGCTAGCGGTTCGGGGGCCTATGGCTACACCTTC. Amino acids: CSASGSGAYGYTF.

The rearrangement uses TRBV5-1 and TRBJ2-7; TRBD1 is a possible D gene (5 bases). V lost 0 bases to trimming and J lost 5 bases, with 9 bases between them. This CDR3 is built from 13 residues. Germline CDR1 and CDR2: SGHRS and YFSETQ. CDR3 sequence: CASSLVGAHEQYF. CDR3 nucleotide sequence: TGCGCCAGCAGCTTGGTTGGGGCCCACGAGCAGTACTTC.

The chain couples TRBV18 to TRBJ2-5; D perhaps matches TRBD1 (5 bases). V lost 2 bases, J lost 1 base, and 17 bases lay in between. The CDR3 totals 17 residues. The germline CDR1 and CDR2 sequences are KGHSH and LQKENI. CDR3 DNA: TGTGCCAGCTCACCATATAAGGACACCAGGACCCAAGAGACCCAGTACTTC. Amino acid sequence: CASSPYKDTRTQETQYF.

The chain combines TRBV9 with TRBJ1-2; D not certain. Trimming stripped 3 bases from V and 1 base from J, with 25 bases between. The CDR3 runs to 19 residues. Germline values: CDR1 SGDLS, CDR2 YYNGEE. The CDR3 region is CASSALDTREKIHNYGYTF. For the CDR3, the DNA is TGTGCCAGCAGCGCACTCGACACCAGAGAAAAAATTCATAACTATGGCTACACCTTC.

The CDR3 loop reads CASSPFGGAPLNEQFF. The CDR3 DNA reads TGCGCCAGCAGCCCTTTCGGGGGGGCCCCCCTCAATGAGCAGTTCTTC. The chain has TRBV4-1 and TRBJ2-1, with TRBD2 identical over 8 bases. The CDR3 length is 16 residues. The J segment lost 6 bases and the V segment lost 4 bases, leaving 11 bases of the junction unmatched. Germline-derived CDR1 and CDR2 are MGHRA and YSYEKL.

This clone is a singleton in its sample. CDR3 in amino acids: CASSQTGLAGVGAKNIQYF. CDR3 DNA sequence: TGCGCCAGCAGCCAAACAGGACTAGCGGGGGTGGGTGCCAAAAACATTCAGTACTTC. The chain is built from TRBV4-3 and TRBJ2-4, with 13 bases identical to TRBD2. The CDR3 has 19 amino acids. Germline V lookup: CDR1 LGHNA, CDR2 YSLEER. V dropped 2 bases and J dropped 1; count of bases not matched to a gene: 8.

J is TRBJ2-1 and V is TRBV7-2, with 14 bases fitting TRBD2. The CDR3 extends over 14 amino acids. Germline values: CDR1 SGHTA, CDR2 FQGNSA. V gave up 5 bases and J gave up 13 bases; unmatched junction bases: 7. CDR3 nucleotides: TGTGCCAGCAGCCCGGGACTAGCGGGGGCCCGCCAGTTCTTC. Translation gives CASSPGLAGARQFF. The full variable domain, its missing parts supplied by reference TRBV7-2 and TRBJ2-1, is GAGVSQSPSNKVTEKGKDVELRCDPISGHTALYWYRQSLGQGLEFLIYFQGNSAPDKSGLPSDRFSAERTGGSVSTLTIQRTQQEDSAVYLCASSPGLAGARQFFGPGTRLTVL.

The rearrangement joins TRBV5-1 to TRBJ1-1; 7 bases map to TRBD1. The CDR3 is made up of 15 amino acids. CDR1 and CDR2 from the germline V gene are SGHRS and YFSETQ. V lost 7 bases and J lost 0; bases outside the gene matches: 9. CDR3 sequence reads: CASRTGAALNTEAFF. The CDR3 DNA sequence: TGCGCCAGCCGAACAGGGGCAGCCCTGAACACTGAAGCTTTCTTT.

The V and J genes are TRBV19 and TRBJ1-4; D remains ambiguous. The CDR3 is 14 amino acids. Germline CDR1 LNHDA, CDR2 SQIVND (reference sequence). V lost 3 bases and J lost 6, with 11 bases in between. DNA of the CDR3: TGTGCCAGTAGTATTCCCCTGACTGATGAAAAACTGTTTTTT. Translated, it gives CASSIPLTDEKLFF. The full variable domain, in which reference TRBV19 and TRBJ1-4 provide the parts outside the CDR3, is DGGITQSPKYLFRKEGQNVTLSCEQNLNHDAMYWYRQDPGQGLRLIYYSQIVNDFQKGDIAEGYSVSREKKESFPLTVTSAQKNPTAFYLCASSIPLTDEKLFFGSGTQLSVL.

The CDR3 bases are TGCGCCAGCAGCTTGGTTGGCTCCCAACATACGCAGTATTTT. It is translated as CASSLVGSQHTQYF. This chain connects TRBV5-1 to TRBJ2-3; D gene unclear. V lost 0 bases and J 7 bases, leaving 12 bases between the germline ends. This CDR3 region has 14 residues. Germline V CDR1 and CDR2: SGHRS, YFSETQ.

The chain recombines TRBV5-1 with TRBJ1-4; the D gene is possibly TRBD1 (6 bases). The CDR3 has 13 amino acids. V was shortened by 0 bases and J by 6 bases, with 6 bases between the two germline ends. Germline CDR1 SGHRS, CDR2 YFSETQ. The CDR3: CASSLDRDEKLFF. CDR3 DNA sequence: TGCGCCAGCAGCTTGGACAGGGATGAAAAACTGTTTTTT.

The chain has TRBV18 and TRBJ2-1, with 12 bases aligning to TRBD2. J was trimmed by 10 bases and V by 0 bases; bases with no gene match: 13. This CDR3 region has 18 residues. The germline CDR1 and CDR2 sequences are KGHSH and LQKENI. CDR3 nucleotides: TGTGCCAGCTCACCACCCCTAGCTAGCGGGGGGGCCCCCGGCGAGCAGTTCTTC. As protein: CASSPPLASGGAPGEQFF.

This clone has only one observation. The chain is built from TRBV20-1 and TRBJ2-3; tentative D call: TRBD2 (6 bases). Germline assignment: CDR1 DFQATT and CDR2 SNEGSKA (reference sequence). V shed 5 bases and J shed 6 bases, with 6 bases lying between them. This CDR3 has 10 residues. CDR3 nucleotide sequence: TGCAGTGCTGGGGGGGATACGCAGTATTTT. As protein: CSAGGDTQYF.

As DNA, the CDR3 is TGTGCCAGCATGCTTGAGTACCACACAGATACGCAGTATTTT. Protein: CASMLEYHTDTQYF. This sequence joins TRBV5-4 and TRBJ2-3; the D is unclear. CDR1 SGHNT and CDR2 YYREEE come from the germline V gene (reference sequence). With 6 bases removed from V and 2 bases from J, the gap between germline ends came to 13 bases. The CDR3 spans 14 residues.

The CDR3 sequence is CASSQGVGGLGIYGYTF. The CDR3 DNA follows: TGCGCCAGCAGCCAAGGGGTCGGCGGGTTGGGGATCTATGGCTACACCTTC. The chain carries TRBV4-1 and TRBJ1-2; D unclear. This CDR3 has 17 residues. The V gene lost 1 base and the J gene lost 4 bases, with 19 bases spanning the gap. Germline V gives CDR1 MGHRA, CDR2 YSYEKL.

In this sample, this clone turned up once. The rearrangement uses TRBV18 and TRBJ1-5, with 10 positions matching TRBD1. Germline lookup yields CDR1 KGHSH and CDR2 LQKENI. Unmatched junction bases numbered 2, after V lost 4 bases and J lost 5 bases. The CDR3 sequence is 14 residues long. The CDR3: CASSQGQGHQPQHF. CDR3 DNA sequence: TGTGCCAGCTCACAGGGACAGGGGCATCAGCCCCAGCATTTT. Complete variable domain (other parts from reference TRBV18 and TRBJ1-5): NAGVMQNPRHLVRRRGQEARLRCSPMKGHSHVYWYRQLPEEGLKFMVYLQKENIIDESGMPKERFSAEFPKEGPSILRIQQVVRGDSAAYFCASSQGQGHQPQHFGDGTRLSIL.